The clone carrying this T cell receptor (beta chain) was recorded only once. These data belong to a study of control samples from healthy donors and cancer patients. The protocol was immunoSEQ multiplex PCR, while the TCRdb copy is restricted to in-frame clones and leaves out a portion. The data contain about 50,000 clones, about 93% of them seen just once; the ten biggest clones take up less than 4%. The CDR3 is 16 residues long. Germline lookup yields CDR1 SEHNR and CDR2 FQNEAQ (reference sequence). With 1 base clipped from V and 6 bases from J, the junction kept 8 bases outside the gene matches. The TCR was taken from a man aged 25 to 45 in good health. The chain combines TRBV7-9 with TRBJ2-7, with 11 nucleotides matching TRBD1. Sequenced: blood. The CDR3 loop reads CASSLGGGQGAAEQYF. Written as DNA, the CDR3 is TGTGCCAGCAGCTTAGGGGGCGGACAGGGGGCGGCCGAGCAGTACTTC.